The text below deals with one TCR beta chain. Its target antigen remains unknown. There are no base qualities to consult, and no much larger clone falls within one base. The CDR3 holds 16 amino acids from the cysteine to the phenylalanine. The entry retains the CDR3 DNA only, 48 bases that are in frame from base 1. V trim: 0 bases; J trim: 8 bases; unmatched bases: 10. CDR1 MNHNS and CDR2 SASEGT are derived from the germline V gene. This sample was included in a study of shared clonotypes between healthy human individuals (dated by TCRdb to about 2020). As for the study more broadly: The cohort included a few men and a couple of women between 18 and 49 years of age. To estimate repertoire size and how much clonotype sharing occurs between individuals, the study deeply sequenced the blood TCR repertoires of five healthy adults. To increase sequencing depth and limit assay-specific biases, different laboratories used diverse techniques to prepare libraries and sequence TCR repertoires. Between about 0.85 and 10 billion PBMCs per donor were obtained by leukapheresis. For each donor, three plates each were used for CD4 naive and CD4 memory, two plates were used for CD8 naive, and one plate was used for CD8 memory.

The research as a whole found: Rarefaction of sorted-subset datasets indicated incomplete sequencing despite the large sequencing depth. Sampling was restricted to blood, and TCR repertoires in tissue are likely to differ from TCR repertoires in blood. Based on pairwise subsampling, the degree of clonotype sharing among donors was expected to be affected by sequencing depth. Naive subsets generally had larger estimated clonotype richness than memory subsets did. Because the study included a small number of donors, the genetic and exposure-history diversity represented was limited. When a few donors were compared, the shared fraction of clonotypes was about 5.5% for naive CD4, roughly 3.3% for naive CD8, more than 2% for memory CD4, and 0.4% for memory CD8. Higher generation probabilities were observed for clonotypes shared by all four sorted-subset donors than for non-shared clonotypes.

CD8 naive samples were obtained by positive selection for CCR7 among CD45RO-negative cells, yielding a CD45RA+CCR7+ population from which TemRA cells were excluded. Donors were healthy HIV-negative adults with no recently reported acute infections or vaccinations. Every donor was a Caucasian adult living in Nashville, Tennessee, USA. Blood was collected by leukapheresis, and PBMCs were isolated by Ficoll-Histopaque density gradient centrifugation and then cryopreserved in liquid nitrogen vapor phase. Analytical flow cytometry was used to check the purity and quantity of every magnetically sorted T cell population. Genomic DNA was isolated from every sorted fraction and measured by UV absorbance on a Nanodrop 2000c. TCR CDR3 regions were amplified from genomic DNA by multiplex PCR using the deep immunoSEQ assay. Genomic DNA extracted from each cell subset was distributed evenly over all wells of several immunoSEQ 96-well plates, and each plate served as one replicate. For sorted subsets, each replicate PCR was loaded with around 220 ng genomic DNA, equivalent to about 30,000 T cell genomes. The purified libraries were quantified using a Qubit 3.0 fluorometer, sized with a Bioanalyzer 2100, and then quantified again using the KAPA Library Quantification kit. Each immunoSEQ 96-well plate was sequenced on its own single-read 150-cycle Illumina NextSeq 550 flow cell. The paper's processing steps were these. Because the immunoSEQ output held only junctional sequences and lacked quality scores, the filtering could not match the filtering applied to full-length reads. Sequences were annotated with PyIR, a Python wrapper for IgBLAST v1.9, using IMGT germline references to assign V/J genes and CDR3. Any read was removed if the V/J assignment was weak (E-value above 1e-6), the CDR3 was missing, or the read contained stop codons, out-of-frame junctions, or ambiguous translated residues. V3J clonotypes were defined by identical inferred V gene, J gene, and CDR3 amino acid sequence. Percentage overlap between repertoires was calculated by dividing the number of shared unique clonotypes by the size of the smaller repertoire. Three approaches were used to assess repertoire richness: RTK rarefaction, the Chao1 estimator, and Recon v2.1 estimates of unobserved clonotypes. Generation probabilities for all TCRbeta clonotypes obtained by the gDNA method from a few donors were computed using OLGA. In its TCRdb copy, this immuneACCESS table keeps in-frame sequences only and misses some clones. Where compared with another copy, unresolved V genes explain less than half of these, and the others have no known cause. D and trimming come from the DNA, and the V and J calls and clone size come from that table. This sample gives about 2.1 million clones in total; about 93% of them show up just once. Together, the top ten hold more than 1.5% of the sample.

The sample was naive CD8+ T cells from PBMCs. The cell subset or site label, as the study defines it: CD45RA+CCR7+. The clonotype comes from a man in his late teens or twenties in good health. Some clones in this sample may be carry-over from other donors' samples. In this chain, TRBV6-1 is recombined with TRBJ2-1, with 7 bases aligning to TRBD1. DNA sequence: TGTGCCAGCAGTGAAGCGAGACAGGGCCCGGGCTATGAGCAGTTCTTC. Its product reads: CASSEARQGPGYEQFF.